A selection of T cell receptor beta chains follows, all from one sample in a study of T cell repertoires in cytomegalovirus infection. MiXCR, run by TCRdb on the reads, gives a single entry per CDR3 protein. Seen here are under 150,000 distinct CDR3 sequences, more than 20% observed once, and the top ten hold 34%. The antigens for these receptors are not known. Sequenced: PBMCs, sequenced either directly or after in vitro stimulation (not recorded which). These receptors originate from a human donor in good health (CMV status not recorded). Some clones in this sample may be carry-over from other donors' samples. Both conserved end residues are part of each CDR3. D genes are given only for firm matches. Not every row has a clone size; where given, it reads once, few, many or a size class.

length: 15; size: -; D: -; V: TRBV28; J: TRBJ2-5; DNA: TGTGCCAGCAGTTTCTCGACCCAAGGGGGAGAGACCCAGTACTTC; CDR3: CASSFSTQGGETQYF
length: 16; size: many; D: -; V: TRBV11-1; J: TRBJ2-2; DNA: TGTGCCAGCAGCTTATATTCGGGGGCGAGCACCGGGGAGCTGTTTTTT; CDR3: CASSLYSGASTGELFF
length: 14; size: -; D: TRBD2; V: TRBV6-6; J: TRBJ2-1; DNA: TGTGCCAGCATGACTAGCGGAAGCGTGAATGAGCAGTTCTTC; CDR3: CASMTSGSVNEQFF
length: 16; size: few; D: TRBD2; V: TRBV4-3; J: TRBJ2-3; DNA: TGCGCCAGCAGCCAAGATTTAGCGGGAGAAGTAGATACGCAGTATTTT; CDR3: CASSQDLAGEVDTQYF
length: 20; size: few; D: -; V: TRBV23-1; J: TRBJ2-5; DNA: TGCGCCAGCAGTCCATGGGACAGGGTCACTAGCGGGGATATGCAAGAGACCCAGTACTTC; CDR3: CASSPWDRVTSGDMQETQYF
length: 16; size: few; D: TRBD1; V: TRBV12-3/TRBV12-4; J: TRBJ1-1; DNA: TGTGCCAGCAGTCCCTTACGCGGACAGGCTATAACTGAAGCTTTCTTT; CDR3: CASSPLRGQAITEAFF
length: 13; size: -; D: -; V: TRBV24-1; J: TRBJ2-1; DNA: TGTGCCACCAGTGACACGGGACTTACGGCGCAGTTCTTC; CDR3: CATSDTGLTAQFF
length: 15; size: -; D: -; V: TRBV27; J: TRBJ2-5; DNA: TGTGCCAGCAGACCCCTAGCGTCCCGGGAAGAGACCCAGTACTTC; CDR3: CASRPLASREETQYF
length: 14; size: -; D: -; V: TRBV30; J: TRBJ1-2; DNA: TGTGCCTGGAAAAAGAAGGACAGAAACTATGGCTACACCTTC; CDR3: CAWKKKDRNYGYTF
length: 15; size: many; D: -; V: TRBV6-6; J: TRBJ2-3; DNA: TGTGCCAGCAGAAGAAGTAGGGATGGCACAGATACGCAGTATTTT; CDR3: CASRRSRDGTDTQYF
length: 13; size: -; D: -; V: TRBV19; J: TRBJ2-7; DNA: TGTGCCAGTAGTCCGGACCAGGGGTACGAGCAGTACTTC; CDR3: CASSPDQGYEQYF
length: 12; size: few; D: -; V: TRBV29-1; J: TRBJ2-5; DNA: TGCAGCGCCGGGCGGAGCGCAGAGACCCAGTACTTC; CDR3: CSAGRSAETQYF
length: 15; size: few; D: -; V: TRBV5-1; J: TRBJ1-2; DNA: TGCGCCAGCAGCTCGAACTCTCCCCAGGCAGGCGGCTACACCTTC; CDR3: CASSSNSPQAGGYTF
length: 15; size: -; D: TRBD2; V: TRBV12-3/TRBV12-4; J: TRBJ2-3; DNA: TGTGCCAGCACCCAGCGGGAGGCCCTTACAGATACGCAGTATTTT; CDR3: CASTQREALTDTQYF
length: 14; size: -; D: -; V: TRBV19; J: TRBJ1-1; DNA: TGTGCCAGTAGTATCTCGGCTGCGAACACTGAAGCTTTCTTT; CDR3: CASSISAANTEAFF
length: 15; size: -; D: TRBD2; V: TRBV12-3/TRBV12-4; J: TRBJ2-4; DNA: TGTGCCAGCAGCCACGGAGCTAGCGGGAACGGCATTCAGTACTTC; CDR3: CASSHGASGNGIQYF
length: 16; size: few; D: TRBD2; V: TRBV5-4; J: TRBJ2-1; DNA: TGTGCCAGCAGCTTGGATGTCGGGCTAGCGGGAGGTGAGCAGTTCTTC; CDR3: CASSLDVGLAGGEQFF